The 6 T cell receptor beta chains below all came from one sample that was sequenced in a study of monozygotic twins with inflammatory bowel disease. Reanalyzing the 5' RACE reads, TCRdb keeps one entry per CDR3 protein, without DNA. The sample table sets out some 89,000 distinct CDR3 sequences. Sequenced input: blood. All receptors derive from a human donor with ulcerative colitis or Crohn's disease, or a healthy co-twin of an affected twin (not recorded which).

The V call is TRBV11-2, the J call TRBJ1-6; the D gene TCRdb calls, TRBD1, cannot be checked with no DNA. This CDR3 has 18 amino acids. CDR1 is SGHAT and CDR2 is FQNNGV in the germline V gene. Here the CDR3 reads CASSFFPRGQGMNSPLHF.

The chain is built from TRBV12-3 or TRBV12-4 and TRBJ1-4. This CDR3 is built from 14 residues. This chain's CDR3 is CASTLGRMEEKLFF.

The CDR3 protein is CASRTGTKPDTQYF. V gene TRBV12-3 or TRBV12-4 combines with J gene TRBJ2-3; TCRdb reports TRBD1, a call that lacks DNA to check it against. The CDR3 has 14 amino acids.

The chain has TRBV15 and TRBJ1-5; TCRdb picks TRBD1, but there is no DNA to check that call. Germline V CDR1 and CDR2: LNHNV, YYDKDF (reference sequence). This CDR3 spans 15 amino acids. This CDR3 is CATSRVRQGNQPQHF.

The chain joins TRBV19 to TRBJ1-3. The CDR3 covers 14 residues. CDR1 and CDR2 from the germline V gene are LNHDA and SQIVND (reference sequence). The CDR3 is CASSAGTSGNTIYF.

In terms of frequency, this clonotype is medium-sized. The genes are TRBV20-1 and TRBJ2-3. The CDR3 has 13 residues. Germline CDR1 DFQATT, CDR2 SNEGSKA (reference sequence). The CDR3 is CSASLLRRDTQYF.